This entry lists 5 T cell receptor beta chains sequenced from one sample in a study of blood T cell repertoires in COVID-19. The repertoire was sequenced with immunoSEQ multiplex PCR; TCRdb's copy has only in-frame clones and lacks some. Seen here are around 210,000 clones, almost 85% observed once, and the top ten hold 4% to 6%. The sample consisted of peripheral blood. Source of these receptors: a man between 45 and 60 years old with COVID-19, enrolled during active disease.

The chain uses TRBV6-2 or TRBV6-3 and TRBJ2-1, with 12 positions matching TRBD2. CDR3 length equals 16 residues. V was pared by 4 bases and J by 7 bases, with 8 bases of the junction left unmatched. The V gene's germline CDR1 is MNHEY and CDR2 SVGEGT. CDR3 region: CASSSLAGGPANEQFF. Written as DNA, the CDR3 is TGTGCCAGCAGTTCACTAGCGGGGGGCCCCGCAAATGAGCAGTTCTTC.

This chain uses TRBV28 with TRBJ2-2, with 9 bases aligning to TRBD2. CDR1 and CDR2 from the germline V gene are MDHEN and SYDVKM. Trimming removed 3 bases from V and 4 bases from J; junction bases left unmatched: 6. CDR3 length: 16 amino acids. The CDR3 here is CASSFRRGGSTGELFF. The CDR3 nucleotides read TGTGCCAGCAGTTTCCGGCGGGGGGGCAGCACCGGGGAGCTGTTTTTT.

As to this clone: Other DNA variants within this sample encode the same CDR3. This chain joins TRBV7-3 and TRBJ2-1; D may be TRBD2 (7 bases). The CDR3 totals 15 residues. V dropped 2 bases and J dropped 0 bases, with 8 bases sitting between them. The germline V gene encodes CDR1 SGHTA and CDR2 FQGTGA. The CDR3, as DNA: TGTGCCAGCAGCTTAGGGGGGGCCTCCTACAATGAGCAGTTCTTC. Amino acid sequence: CASSLGGASYNEQFF.

The chain employs TRBV7-2 and TRBJ1-1; tentatively, D is TRBD1 (6 bases). The CDR3 consists of 13 residues. Germline V lookup: CDR1 SGHTA, CDR2 FQGNSA. The ends were cut back, 3 bases at V and 6 bases at J, with 11 bases in the middle. The CDR3 DNA follows: TGTGCCAGCAGCTTCCGGGACAAATCTGAAGCTTTCTTT. Encoded protein: CASSFRDKSEAFF.

The V gene is TRBV6-6, the J gene TRBJ1-5, with D perhaps matching TRBD1 (6 bases). This CDR3 region has 15 residues. The ends were cut back, 5 bases at V and 5 bases at J, with 16 bases in the middle. Germline V gives CDR1 MNHNY, CDR2 SVGAGI (reference sequence). The CDR3 protein is CASSPTEGGHQPQHF. For the CDR3, the DNA is TGTGCCAGCAGTCCCACCGAGGGGGGGCATCAGCCCCAGCATTTT.